A selection of T cell receptor beta chains follows, all from one sample in a study of blood T cell repertoires in COVID-19. Sequenced by immunoSEQ multiplex PCR; TCRdb stores in-frame clones only, minus some. The sample records more than 50,000 clones, 88% being singletons. Sequenced: peripheral blood. The receptors here all came from a human donor in a cohort sampled during active COVID-19. The CDR3 runs from the conserved cysteine through the conserved F or W. D genes are given only for firm matches. Rows may omit the clone size; those that give it use once, few, many or a size class.

NA	once	11	TRBJ2-1	TRBV7-9	TGTGCCAGCAGCCCTAGCAATGAGCAGTTCTTC	CASSPSNEQFF
TRBD2	NA	16	TRBJ2-1	TRBV24-1	TGTGCCACCAGTGATTTGTCACTAGCGGGAGCAGGGGAGCAGTTCTTC	CATSDLSLAGAGEQFF
NA	NA	16	TRBJ2-1	TRBV6-6	TGTGCCAGCAGTCCCCACGGGTATGTCGGAAAGGATGAGCAGTTCTTC	CASSPHGYVGKDEQFF
NA	NA	15	TRBJ2-1	TRBV6-6	TGTGCCAGCAGTTACCCATCTACCCACAGGGATGAGCAGTTCTTC	CASSYPSTHRDEQFF
NA	NA	13	TRBJ2-7	TRBV2	TGTGCCAGTCGCCAGGGGGAGGCCTACGAGCAGTACTTC	CASRQGEAYEQYF
NA	NA	13	TRBJ1-1	TRBV5-6	TGTGCCAGCAGCTTGGGCGGTAACACTGAAGCTTTCTTT	CASSLGGNTEAFF
TRBD2	NA	15	TRBJ2-5	TRBV6-5	TGTGCCAGCAGCAATAGCGGGAGGGGCCGAGAGACCCAGTACTTC	CASSNSGRGRETQYF
TRBD1	NA	14	TRBJ1-1	TRBV9	TGTGCCAGCAGTTCCGGGACAGGGTACGCTGAAGCTTTCTTT	CASSSGTGYAEAFF
TRBD2	once	11	TRBJ2-1	TRBV6-5	TGTGCCAGCAGGGTAGCGGGTGAGCAGTTCTTC	CASRVAGEQFF
NA	few	15	TRBJ2-7	TRBV9	TGTGCCAGCAGCGTAGACACAGGGATTAACTACGAGCAGTACTTC	CASSVDTGINYEQYF
NA	few	14	TRBJ1-6	TRBV7-2	TGTGCCAGCAGCTTGGCGACTTCTAATTCACCCCTCCACTTT	CASSLATSNSPLHF
TRBD1	NA	15	TRBJ2-3	TRBV5-5	TGTGCCAGCAGCCCGGAGGACAGGTATCCAGATACGCAGTATTTT	CASSPEDRYPDTQYF
TRBD1	NA	14	TRBJ2-5	TRBV6-6	TGTGCCAGCAGTTACTCCGGACAGGGGGAGACCCAGTACTTC	CASSYSGQGETQYF
TRBD2	once	16	TRBJ2-1	TRBV27	TGTGCCAGCAGTTCTGGGACTAGCGGATCCTACAATGAGCAGTTCTTC	CASSSGTSGSYNEQFF
NA	NA	13	TRBJ2-7	TRBV7-2	TGTGCCAGCAGCCTGCAACAGGGCTACGAGCAGTACTTC	CASSLQQGYEQYF
TRBD1	NA	16	TRBJ1-2	TRBV7-2	TGTGCCAGCAGCCCAGGGGGACAGGCCAATGTCTATGGCTACACCTTC	CASSPGGQANVYGYTF
NA	NA	16	TRBJ1-1	TRBV2	TGTGCCACCACCCGTTCAGGCATACTGATTTCAACTGAAGCTTTCTTT	CATTRSGILISTEAFF
NA	NA	17	TRBJ1-6	TRBV6-2/TRBV6-3	TGTGCCAGCAGTTACGTCCCGAGGAACTCCTATAATTCACCCCTCCACTTT	CASSYVPRNSYNSPLHF
TRBD2	NA	18	TRBJ2-2	TRBV7-6	TGTGCCAGCAGCTCGGTGGGGACTAGCGGGAGGTACGCCGGGGAGCTGTTTTTT	CASSSVGTSGRYAGELFF
TRBD2	NA	15	TRBJ2-3	TRBV7-9	TGTGCCAGCAGCTTCGTGGGAGGGCCGACAGATACGCAGTATTTT	CASSFVGGPTDTQYF
TRBD2	NA	16	TRBJ2-3	TRBV9	TGTGCCTTGTTTGAGGGTAGCGGGGGGTCCACAGATACGCAGTATTTT	CALFEGSGGSTDTQYF
TRBD2	NA	15	TRBJ2-1	TRBV28	TGTGCCAGCAGTTTAGGGGCTAGCGGGGACAATGAGCAGTTCTTC	CASSLGASGDNEQFF
NA	NA	18	TRBJ1-4	TRBV27	TGTGCCAGCAGTATTCAAGCGTTGGCAGCCGAACATAATGAAAAACTGTTTTTT	CASSIQALAAEHNEKLFF
TRBD1	once	14	TRBJ2-7	TRBV5-6	TGTGCCAGCAATTCCCGGGACAGGGTTCACGAGCAGTACTTC	CASNSRDRVHEQYF
NA	NA	14	TRBJ1-5	TRBV27	TGTGCCAGCAGCTCGTTCAGTGACAATCAGCCCCAGCATTTT	CASSSFSDNQPQHF
TRBD2	once	13	TRBJ2-5	TRBV9	TGTGCCAGCAGCCCCACAGCGGGGGAGACCCAGTACTTC	CASSPTAGETQYF
NA	NA	10	TRBJ1-1	TRBV12-3/TRBV12-4	TGTGCCAGCGCAGGGTGGATGGCTTTCTTT	CASAGWMAFF
NA	once	12	TRBJ1-1	TRBV5-8	TGTGCCAGCAGGGATCGAGGAACTGAAGCTTTCTTT	CASRDRGTEAFF
TRBD2	once	14	TRBJ2-3	TRBV2	TGTGCCAGCAGGACTAGCGGAAACACAGATACGCAGTATTTT	CASRTSGNTDTQYF
TRBD2	NA	17	TRBJ2-1	TRBV6-2/TRBV6-3	TGTGCCAGCAGTTATTCGTCCCCAGCGGGGGTCTACAATGAGCAGTTCTTC	CASSYSSPAGVYNEQFF
TRBD2	once	15	TRBJ2-3	TRBV2	TGTGCCAGCATCCTTAGCGGGGGGAGCACAGATACGCAGTATTTT	CASILSGGSTDTQYF
TRBD1	NA	14	TRBJ1-5	TRBV7-2	TGTGCCAGCAGGGACAGGGGATTGAGTCAGCCCCAGCATTTT	CASRDRGLSQPQHF
NA	NA	13	TRBJ1-1	TRBV28	TGTGCCAGCAGTGCCTCCAGGCTAAGAGAAGCTTTCTTT	CASSASRLREAFF
TRBD2	NA	13	TRBJ2-1	TRBV27	TGTGCCAGCAGTTTATCGGGGGGGAATGAGCAGTTCTTC	CASSLSGGNEQFF
TRBD1	NA	13	TRBJ2-5	TRBV6-5	TGTGCCAGCGGCCGGGACAGGGCGGAGACCCAGTACTTC	CASGRDRAETQYF
NA	NA	15	TRBJ2-7	TRBV4-2	TGTGCCAGCAGCCAAGATCTTAGTTTATTAAGCGAGCAGTACTTC	CASSQDLSLLSEQYF
TRBD2	NA	14	TRBJ2-7	TRBV19	TGTGCCAGTAGTCGGACTAGCGATAGTTACGAGCAGTACTTC	CASSRTSDSYEQYF
NA	NA	13	TRBJ1-5	TRBV30	TGTGCCTGGAGTTCCTATGTAAATCAGCCCCAGCATTTT	CAWSSYVNQPQHF
NA	few	13	TRBJ1-2	TRBV29-1	TGCAGCGTCCGTAGACAATCCCTCTATGGCTACACCTTC	CSVRRQSLYGYTF